These 8 T cell receptor beta chains originate from one sample sequenced in a study of blood T cells in healthy people across ages. Primed by a sample-barcoded 5' primer and a J-beta primer mix, a second PCR proceeded for 7 to 11 cycles. Via MiXCR, TCRdb re-called the 5' RACE reads, giving one row per CDR3 protein. The table includes fewer than 800,000 distinct CDR3 sequences, around half detected once. Specimen: blood. Every receptor here comes from a woman aged 55-75 years in good health.

This clonotype was detected only a few times. The CDR3 is CASSGGRDYGYTF. As DNA, the CDR3 is TGTGCCAGCAGTGGGGGCAGGGACTATGGCTACACCTTC. The V call is TRBV2, the J call TRBJ1-2, with D possibly matching TRBD1 (5 bases). V dropped 4 bases and J dropped 3 bases, with 9 bases sitting between them. Germline CDR1 reads SNHLY; CDR2 reads FYNNEI. CDR3 length: 13 residues.

The chain couples TRBV20-1 to TRBJ1-2; D perhaps matches TRBD1 (5 bases). From germline, CDR1 is DFQATT and CDR2 SNEGSKA (reference sequence). The CDR3 runs 14 residues. The ends were cut back, 5 bases at V and 0 bases at J, with 13 bases in the middle. The CDR3 DNA reads TGCAGTGCTCTGGGGGACGGAACTAACTATGGCTACACCTTC. Residues: CSALGDGTNYGYTF.

The CDR3 sequence is CASSQEALGQGIYGYTF. Here the CDR3 DNA reads TGCGCCAGCAGCCAAGAGGCTCTTGGACAGGGGATCTATGGCTACACCTTC. The V and J genes are TRBV4-3 and TRBJ1-2; TRBD1 agrees at 9 bases. The ends lost 0 bases at V and 4 bases at J; junction bases unmatched: 9. This CDR3 has 17 amino acids. CDR1 and CDR2 (germline): LGHNA, YSLEER.

This clonotype was counted a few times. The chain is built from TRBV5-1 and TRBJ2-3, with 9 bases that match TRBD2. In germline, CDR1 is SGHRS, CDR2 YFSETQ. Unmatched junction bases numbered 4, after V lost 2 bases and J lost 3 bases. This CDR3 has 15 amino acids. The CDR3 sequence: CASSFAGGQTDTQYF. The CDR3 DNA reads as TGCGCCAGCAGCTTTGCGGGAGGGCAGACAGATACGCAGTATTTT.

The chain uses TRBV9 and TRBJ2-1; TRBD2 agrees at 10 bases. CDR3 length: 13 residues. V lost 2 bases and J lost 8; bases outside the gene matches: 1. Germline assignment: CDR1 SGDLS and CDR2 YYNGEE. Here the CDR3 reads CASSVGTSDEQFF. CDR3 sequence (DNA): TGTGCCAGCAGCGTTGGGACTAGCGATGAGCAGTTCTTC.

The chain is built from TRBV2 and TRBJ2-5; D is undetermined. The CDR3 is 16 amino acids. V lost 3 bases to trimming and J lost 11 bases, with 25 bases between them. From germline, CDR1 is SNHLY and CDR2 FYNNEI. This CDR3 is CASSEMRRFSYNEQYF. The CDR3 DNA reads as TGTGCCAGCAGTGAGATGAGGCGGTTTTCCTACAATGAGCAGTACTTC.

This clonotype was found a few times. The gene calls are TRBV6-5 and TRBJ1-5; D not certain. Germline CDR1 reads MNHEY; CDR2 reads SVGAGI. This CDR3 has 13 amino acids. V lost 2 bases and J 5 bases, leaving 7 bases between the germline ends. The CDR3, as DNA: TGTGCCAGCAGTTACCTAGCGGATCAGCCCCAGCATTTT. Protein sequence: CASSYLADQPQHF.

The chain employs TRBV28 and TRBJ2-1, with 12 nucleotides matching TRBD2. With 3 bases clipped from V and 6 bases from J, the junction kept 3 bases outside the gene matches. This CDR3 comprises 15 residues. Per germline, CDR1 MDHEN and CDR2 SYDVKM. CDR3 nucleotides: TGTGCCAGCAGTTTTCTAGCGGGAGGGGGCAATGAGCAGTTCTTC. It is translated as CASSFLAGGGNEQFF.